The rows below give T cell receptor beta chains drawn from one sample of a study of blood T cell repertoires in COVID-19. Libraries were prepared by immunoSEQ multiplex PCR; TCRdb keeps only in-frame clonotypes and omits some of them. The table records about 250,000 clones, about 83% of them present only once. The specimen was peripheral blood. These receptors came from a man in his fifties or sixties with acute or convalescent COVID-19. Both conserved end residues are part of each CDR3. D genes are given only for firm matches. For some rows the clone size is stated as once, few or many, or as a class when expanded; others skip it.

cdr3_aa cdr3_nt cdr3_length clone_size v_call d_call j_call
CASSFDSAYEQYF TGTGCCAGCAGTTTCGACAGCGCCTACGAGCAGTACTTC 13 . TRBV28 . TRBJ2-7
CASSSGKHYNEQFF TGTGCCAGCAGTAGCGGGAAGCACTACAATGAGCAGTTCTTC 14 . TRBV2 TRBD2 TRBJ2-1
CASSYLGVRTEAFF TGTGCCAGCAGTTACTTAGGGGTTCGCACTGAAGCTTTCTTT 14 . TRBV6-6 . TRBJ1-1
CASSRSGTGGSEAFF TGTGCCAGCAGTAGATCCGGGACAGGGGGAAGTGAAGCTTTCTTT 15 . TRBV6-5 TRBD1 TRBJ1-1
CASSRTARTEAFF TGTGCCAGCAGCCGTACTGCCCGGACTGAAGCTTTCTTT 13 few TRBV12-3/TRBV12-4 . TRBJ1-1
CASSFSREPTYEQYF TGTGCCAGCAGTTTTAGCCGAGAGCCAACCTACGAGCAGTACTTC 15 . TRBV27 . TRBJ2-7
CASSQDIETSTGNTGELFF TGCGCCAGCAGCCAAGATATCGAAACTTCGACAGGCAACACCGGGGAGCTGTTTTTT 19 . TRBV4-1 . TRBJ2-2
CASSVQGAGYGYTF TGTGCCAGCAGCGTCCAGGGGGCGGGGTATGGCTACACCTTC 14 . TRBV9 TRBD1 TRBJ1-2
CAISGTDQETQYF TGTGCCATCTCAGGGACAGACCAAGAGACCCAGTACTTC 13 . TRBV3-1/TRBV3-2 TRBD1 TRBJ2-5
CASSRQNTEAFF TGTGCCAGCTCACGACAGAACACTGAAGCTTTCTTT 12 once TRBV18 . TRBJ1-1
CASSERGLGNSPLHF TGTGCCAGCAGTGAAAGGGGATTGGGTAATTCACCCCTCCACTTT 15 . TRBV6-1 . TRBJ1-6
CASSFRDGGGNTEAFF TGTGCCAGCAGCTTCCGGGACGGGGGAGGAAACACTGAAGCTTTCTTT 16 . TRBV11-2 . TRBJ1-1
CASSPTRAPEESEQYF TGCGCCAGCAGTCCCACCAGAGCGCCCGAGGAGTCCGAGCAGTACTTC 16 . TRBV23-1 . TRBJ2-7
CASSLDRETGYTF TGTGCCAGCAGTCTAGACAGGGAAACAGGCTACACCTTC 13 . TRBV25-1 TRBD1 TRBJ1-2
CASSLQGDPAEAFF TGTGCCAGTAGTCTACAGGGTGACCCCGCCGAAGCTTTCTTT 14 . TRBV19 . TRBJ1-1
CASSFPNPNTEAFF TGTGCCAGCAGCTTCCCAAATCCAAACACTGAAGCTTTCTTT 14 . TRBV7-8 . TRBJ1-1
CASSYTREGYGYTF TGTGCCAGCTCATACACCCGGGAAGGCTATGGCTACACCTTC 14 . TRBV18 . TRBJ1-2
CASSVWDRGGTEAFF TGTGCCAGCAGCGTATGGGACAGGGGTGGCACTGAAGCTTTCTTT 15 . TRBV7-2 TRBD1 TRBJ1-1
CASSVQGYVSNQPQHF TGTGCCAGTAGTGTTCAGGGCTACGTTAGCAATCAGCCCCAGCATTTT 16 once TRBV19 . TRBJ1-5
CASSQTSGIYNEQFF TGTGCCAGCAGTCAAACTAGCGGGATTTACAATGAGCAGTTCTTC 15 . TRBV28 TRBD2 TRBJ2-1
CASSSLTGGLRTYSGANVLTF TGTGCCAGCTCATCATTAACAGGGGGCCTTCGGACGTACTCTGGGGCCAACGTCCTGACTTTC 21 . TRBV18 TRBD1 TRBJ2-6
CASSLGGPEAGRGYTF TGCGCCAGCAGCTTGGGAGGGCCCGAGGCTGGCCGGGGCTACACCTTC 16 . TRBV5-1 . TRBJ1-2